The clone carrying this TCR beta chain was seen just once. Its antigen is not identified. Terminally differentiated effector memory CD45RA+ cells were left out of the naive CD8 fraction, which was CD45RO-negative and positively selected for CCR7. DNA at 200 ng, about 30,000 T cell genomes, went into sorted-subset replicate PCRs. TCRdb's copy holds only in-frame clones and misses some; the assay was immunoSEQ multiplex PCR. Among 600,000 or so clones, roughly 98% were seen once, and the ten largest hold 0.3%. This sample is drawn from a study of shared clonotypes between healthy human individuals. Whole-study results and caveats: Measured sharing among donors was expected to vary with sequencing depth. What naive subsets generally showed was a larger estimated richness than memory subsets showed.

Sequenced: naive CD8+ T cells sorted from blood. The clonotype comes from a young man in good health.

The CDR3 region has the DNA TGTGCCAGCAGCTTAGGCCTAGCGGGAGGGGGGGAGCAGTTCTTC. Amino acid sequence: CASSLGLAGGGEQFF. This chain links TRBV7-9 with TRBJ2-1, with 12 bases identical to TRBD2. CDR3 size: 15 residues. Germline V lookup: CDR1 SEHNR, CDR2 FQNEAQ (reference sequence). The ends lost 1 base at V and 10 bases at J; junction bases unmatched: 5.